Listed here are 16 T cell receptor beta chains from one sample, sequenced in a study of T cell responses to AZD1222 COVID-19 vaccine. Using immunoSEQ multiplex PCR, the repertoire was profiled, and TCRdb retains in-frame clones only, with some absent. The sample gives 85,000 to 100,000 clones, 85% to 90% of which show up once; roughly 10% is in the top ten. The sequenced sample was peripheral blood, obtained on day 0 of AZD1222 vaccination. Every receptor here comes from an adult in good health.

The chain employs TRBV5-1 and TRBJ1-1, with 10 positions matching TRBD1. V was pared by 4 bases and J by 6 bases, with 6 bases of the junction left unmatched. Germline V gives CDR1 SGHRS, CDR2 YFSETQ. The CDR3 is made up of 14 amino acids. The CDR3 loop is CASSPRDRGAEAFF. CDR3 in DNA: TGCGCCAGCAGCCCCCGGGACAGGGGAGCTGAAGCTTTCTTT.

V usage is TRBV4-1 and J usage is TRBJ1-6, with D maybe TRBD1 (5 bases). Germline CDR1 MGHRA, CDR2 YSYEKL. Trimming removed 0 bases at V and 5 bases at J, with 11 bases between. The CDR3 is 16 amino acids. CDR3 residues: CASSQEGAVNNSPLHF. The CDR3 nucleotides are TGCGCCAGCAGCCAAGAAGGGGCAGTCAATAATTCACCCCTCCACTTT.

This sequence joins TRBV4-1 and TRBJ1-2; TRBD1 aligns across 10 bases. This CDR3 is 13 amino acids long. Germline V gives CDR1 MGHRA, CDR2 YSYEKL. After removal of 4 bases from V and 7 bases from J, the junction contained 3 bases not matched to a gene. The CDR3 protein is CASSLGQGGGYTF. Here the CDR3 DNA reads TGCGCCAGCAGCCTTGGACAGGGGGGTGGCTACACCTTC.

The chain recombines TRBV19 with TRBJ1-2; D is perhaps TRBD1 (5 bases). Germline lookup yields CDR1 LNHDA and CDR2 SQIVND (reference sequence). V lost 1 base to trimming and J lost 7 bases, with 19 bases between them. The CDR3 contains 16 residues. CDR3 residues: CASSIAPDVRGGGYTF. DNA of the CDR3: TGTGCCAGTAGTATAGCTCCGGACGTGCGGGGGGGTGGCTACACCTTC.

The table lists this clone with a count of one. The chain joins TRBV25-1 to TRBJ1-2, with D perhaps matching TRBD1 (5 bases). CDR1 and CDR2 from the germline V gene are MGHDK and SYGVNS. Trimming cost V 10 bases and J 3 bases, with 12 bases left between them. This CDR3 region has 12 residues. The CDR3 loop reads CATKGGDYGYTF. Written as DNA, the CDR3 is TGTGCCACTAAGGGAGGGGACTATGGCTACACCTTC.

The chain carries TRBV5-1 and TRBJ2-3; D remains unclear. V was clipped by 2 bases and J by 2 bases, with 6 bases between them. CDR3 length: 13 amino acids. CDR1 SGHRS and CDR2 YFSETQ come from the germline V gene. This CDR3 reads CASSFTTTDTQYF. CDR3 DNA sequence: TGCGCCAGCAGCTTCACCACCACAGATACGCAGTATTTT.

The chain combines TRBV11-1 with TRBJ2-6; D remains ambiguous. The CDR3 sequence is 14 residues long. Per germline, CDR1 SGHAT and CDR2 FQDESV (reference sequence). The germline V and J ends were trimmed by 2 bases and 12 bases, with 14 bases remaining between them. The CDR3 loop reads CASSLSWGEGVLTF. DNA for the CDR3: TGTGCCAGCAGCTTATCTTGGGGTGAAGGCGTCCTGACTTTC.

The rearrangement uses TRBV7-3 and TRBJ2-2; 9 bases match TRBD2. Germline V lookup: CDR1 SGHTA, CDR2 FQGTGA. The CDR3 is 14 residues long. V lost 4 bases and J lost 7; bases outside the gene matches: 4. DNA of the CDR3: TGTGCCAGCAGCTCCGGGACTAGCTACGGGGAGCTGTTTTTT. The encoded protein is CASSSGTSYGELFF.

This chain uses TRBV18 with TRBJ1-1, with D hard to call. Germline assignment: CDR1 KGHSH and CDR2 LQKENI. The ends were cut back, 2 bases at V and 1 base at J, with 8 bases in the middle. The CDR3 length is 14 residues. CDR3 sequence reads: CASSPYASNTEAFF. The CDR3 nucleotides are TGTGCCAGCTCACCATACGCCTCGAACACTGAAGCTTTCTTT.

In its sample, this clone was seen a few times. Other DNA sequences from this sample encode an identical CDR3 as well. This sequence joins TRBV5-6 and TRBJ2-7, with 8 bases identical to TRBD1. The CDR3 length is 13 residues. Germline V lookup: CDR1 SGHDT, CDR2 YYEEEE. V lost 4 bases, J lost 2 bases, and 2 bases stayed unmatched. The CDR3, as DNA: TGTGCCAGCAGCCGGGGACAGGCCTACGAGCAGTACTTC. Protein sequence: CASSRGQAYEQYF.

The chain uses TRBV28 and TRBJ2-7; TRBD1 is a possible D gene (5 bases). Germline V gene lookup returns CDR1 MDHEN and CDR2 SYDVKM. This CDR3 contains 12 residues. V lost 7 bases and J 3 bases, leaving 10 bases between the germline ends. The CDR3 DNA is TGTGCCAGCACGGCAGGGAACTACGAGCAGTACTTC. Translating it yields CASTAGNYEQYF.

This sequence joins TRBV11-2 and TRBJ2-4; TRBD1 is a possible D gene (5 bases). Germline lookup yields CDR1 SGHAT and CDR2 FQNNGV. Trimming left V 0 bases short and J 7 bases short, with 7 bases between. The CDR3 has 13 amino acids. CDR3 loop: CASSLEAGNIQYF. The CDR3 DNA reads TGTGCCAGCAGCTTAGAGGCAGGGAACATTCAGTACTTC.

The V and J genes are TRBV24-1 and TRBJ2-7; D is ambiguous. CDR1 and CDR2 from the germline V gene are KGHDR and SFDVKD. This CDR3 has 14 amino acids. V was shortened by 4 bases and J by 2 bases, with 11 bases between the two germline ends. CDR3 residues: CATSDVLSPYEQYF. Written as DNA, the CDR3 is TGTGCCACCAGTGACGTCCTGTCGCCCTACGAGCAGTACTTC.

The gene calls are TRBV4-1 and TRBJ1-2, with no clear D. V dropped 0 bases and J dropped 4 bases, with 12 bases sitting between them. CDR1 MGHRA and CDR2 YSYEKL come from the germline V gene. CDR3 size: 15 residues. Here the CDR3 reads CASSQDRAWPYGYTF. The DNA for the CDR3 is TGCGCCAGCAGCCAAGATAGGGCCTGGCCCTATGGCTACACCTTC.

The CDR3, as DNA: TGTGCCAGCAGCTCCCCCCCGGAGAAGTTCAATGGCTACACCTTC. It encodes CASSSPPEKFNGYTF. The rearrangement links TRBV28 to TRBJ1-2; no firm D call. The CDR3 is made up of 15 amino acids. Deletions cut 6 bases from V and 6 bases from J, with 20 bases between. Germline V lookup: CDR1 MDHEN, CDR2 SYDVKM.

V and J are TRBV5-4 and TRBJ1-2, with 9 nucleotides matching TRBD1. The germline CDR1 and CDR2 sequences are SGHNT and YYREEE (reference sequence). The CDR3 is 15 amino acids. V lost 4 bases to trimming and J lost 11 bases; unmatched junction nucleotides: 15. CDR3 sequence (DNA): TGTGCCAGCAGCAGCCAGGACAGGGGCGATACTCGGTACACCTTC. Translated: CASSSQDRGDTRYTF.